The source of this T cell receptor (beta chain) is a study of blood T cell repertoires in COVID-19. For the study at large: Sources were T cells, B-cell-depleted T cells, or PBMCs; the material itself was cDNA or gDNA.

Germline CDR1 is MGHRA and CDR2 is YSYEKL. CDR3 size: 15 residues. V dropped 4 bases and J dropped 9; count of bases not matched to a gene: 10. Profiling relied on immunoSEQ multiplex PCR, and the TCRdb table lists in-frame clones only, not all of them. The repertoire has approximately 120,000 clones, around 80% of them found once; the top ten carry 17%. This sequence was found in a man aged 25-45 years with COVID-19, enrolled during active disease. This rearrangement joins TRBV4-1 to TRBJ2-1; 9 bases are shared with TRBD2. Sample: peripheral blood. The chain's CDR3 is CASSPLAGGHTEQFF. The CDR3 region has the DNA TGCGCCAGCAGCCCCTTGGCGGGGGGGCATACTGAGCAGTTCTTC.